This entry lists 11 T cell receptor beta chains sequenced from one sample in a study of lymphopenia after photon versus proton radiotherapy. Clones were sequenced by immunoSEQ multiplex PCR, and TCRdb holds only the in-frame ones, with some missing. Among 89,000 or so clones listed, around 83% were seen once. Sequenced here: peripheral blood, sampled from a patient treated with proton-based radiotherapy. The receptors stem from a man between 60 and 70 years old with pancreatic cancer.

The V call is TRBV5-1, the J call TRBJ2-1; 7 bases are a match to TRBD2. CDR3 length equals 17 residues. V gave up 2 bases and J gave up 0 bases; unmatched junction bases: 8. Germline-derived CDR1 and CDR2 are SGHRS and YFSETQ. In DNA, the CDR3 is TGCGCCAGCAGCTTATTAGCGGGTTCCTTCTCCTACAATGAGCAGTTCTTC. Its translation: CASSLLAGSFSYNEQFF.

This chain links TRBV6-1 with TRBJ2-5, with D possibly matching TRBD2 (6 bases). V was shortened by 6 bases and J by 2 bases, with 16 bases between the two germline ends. The CDR3 is made up of 15 amino acids. Germline V gene sequence: CDR1 MNHNS, CDR2 SASEGT. The CDR3 nucleotides are TGTGCCAGCAGGGCATTCGGACTACAGCAAGAGACCCAGTACTTC. It translates to CASRAFGLQQETQYF.

The chain couples TRBV11-3 to TRBJ2-7; perhaps TRBD2 as D (5 bases). Germline CDR1 reads SGHNT; CDR2 reads YENEEA. The germline V and J ends were trimmed by 0 bases and 6 bases, with 12 bases remaining between them. This CDR3 has 14 amino acids. The CDR3 DNA reads as TGTGCCAGCAGCTTAGATTCGTTCGGGGTCGAGCAGTACTTC. Translated: CASSLDSFGVEQYF.

J is TRBJ2-7 and V is TRBV19; tentative D call: TRBD1 (6 bases). CDR1 is LNHDA, CDR2 SQIVND, per germline (reference sequence). Trimming took off 5 bases at V and 2 bases at J, with 13 bases between the two ends. The CDR3 runs 14 residues. The CDR3 nucleotides are TGTGCCAGTAGTCCTCGGCCAGGGGCCTACGAGCAGTACTTC. This gives the protein CASSPRPGAYEQYF.

The V gene is TRBV30, the J gene TRBJ1-5; a weak D match, TRBD1 (6 bases). The V end was cut by 3 bases, the J end by 5 bases, with 14 bases between. From germline, CDR1 is GTSNPN and CDR2 SVGIG (reference sequence). This CDR3 contains 14 residues. The DNA of the CDR3 is TGTGCCTGGAGACTGGCAGGGGCGGATCAGCCCCAGCATTTT. It is translated as CAWRLAGADQPQHF.

The chain joins TRBV6-5 to TRBJ2-4; D unresolved. This CDR3 spans 14 amino acids. Germline CDR1 and CDR2: MNHEY and SVGAGI. The V end lost 8 bases, the J end lost 3 bases, and 14 bases lay between the germline ends. The CDR3 sequence is CASSPPRGKNIQYF. CDR3 coding DNA: TGTGCCAGCTCCCCCCCGAGAGGCAAAAACATTCAGTACTTC.

The chain combines TRBV7-6 with TRBJ1-1, with 8 bases that match TRBD1. CDR3 length: 19 residues. Germline V lookup: CDR1 SGHVS, CDR2 FNYEAQ. V trimming: 5 bases; J trimming: 3 bases; junction bases outside the gene matches: 20. CDR3 residues: CASSRARGRWILGDTEAFF. CDR3 bases: TGTGCCAGCAGCCGAGCCAGGGGGCGATGGATTTTGGGGGACACTGAAGCTTTCTTT. The variable domain in full, with the rest retrieved from reference TRBV7-6 and TRBJ1-1, is GAGVSQSPRYKVTKRGQDVALRCDPISGHVSLYWYRQALGQGPEFLTYFNYEAQQDKSGLPNDRFSAERPEGSISTLTIQRTEQRDSAMYRCASSRARGRWILGDTEAFFGQGTRLTVV.

This chain joins TRBV11-3 and TRBJ2-2; D is unclear. The V end was cut by 1 base, the J end by 0 bases, with 15 bases between. This CDR3 contains 18 residues. Germline values: CDR1 SGHNT, CDR2 YENEEA. The DNA for the CDR3 is TGTGCCAGCAGCTTAGGGGGTTTGGGCGTCCCGAACACCGGGGAGCTGTTTTTT. It specifies CASSLGGLGVPNTGELFF.

The chain joins TRBV28 to TRBJ1-5; D possibly corresponds to TRBD1 (5 bases). Germline CDR1 reads MDHEN; CDR2 reads SYDVKM. V was trimmed by 8 bases and J by 3 bases, leaving 14 bases between them. CDR3 length: 14 residues. The chain's CDR3 is CASVDSGANQPQHF. The CDR3 DNA reads TGTGCCAGCGTGGATTCCGGGGCCAATCAGCCCCAGCATTTT.

This chain links TRBV6-5 with TRBJ2-7; a possible D gene is TRBD2 (6 bases). The CDR3 sequence is 16 residues long. V was clipped by 2 bases and J by 6 bases, with 20 bases between them. Germline values: CDR1 MNHEY, CDR2 SVGAGI. As DNA, the CDR3 is TGTGCCAGCAGTTACCTTGGAGCCGGGACTTCGACCGAGCAGTACTTC. Its protein product is CASSYLGAGTSTEQYF.

The rearrangement links TRBV5-6 to TRBJ2-3; the D gene is possibly TRBD1 (6 bases). Per germline, CDR1 SGHDT and CDR2 YYEEEE. V lost 2 bases and J 5 bases, leaving 9 bases between the germline ends. The CDR3 is 13 amino acids. In DNA, the CDR3 is TGTGCCAGCAGCTTAGCCAGGGGAGATACGCAGTATTTT. It is translated as CASSLARGDTQYF.